This T cell receptor beta chain was documented in a study of T-cell memory formation after mild COVID-19 listed by TCRdb under 2021. General notes on the study: TCR sequence clusters from the two donors were largely donor specific. In two donors, T-cell clones that expanded and contracted after mild COVID-19 were followed by sequencing TCRalpha and TCRbeta repertoires longitudinally. The cohort comprised two young, previously healthy adult volunteers, one female and one male. Results the study describes overall, beyond this receptor: Some responding clones were detected in pre-infection memory, which suggested that pre-existing cross-reactive memory T cells had joined the SARS-CoV-2 response. Clones contracting from day 15 to 85 had balanced CD4/CD8 phenotypes, while a second wave expanding from day 15 to 37 was biased towards CD4+. Contracting CD4+ clones were found mainly in CM and EM memory subsets, while CD8+ clones were enriched in EMRA. The second-wave clones that peaked on day 37 were not confirmed to be SARS-CoV-2 specific. The study covered only a couple of mild cases, and larger cohorts including severe cases with pre-infection samples were considered necessary.

The sample was run on an Illumina NovaSeq 6000. TCRalpha and TCRbeta cDNA libraries were built by 5'RACE with constant-segment primers, adding sample barcodes and unique molecular identifiers. RNA was extracted from every sample with Trizol reagent. Library amplification was performed in two PCR steps, and a second sample barcode and Illumina TruSeq adapters were introduced in the second step. Sequencing of libraries was performed on an Illumina NovaSeq with 2 x 150 bp paired-end reads. In the authors' own workflow: The reads were demultiplexed and collapsed into UMI-guided consensus sequences using migec v1.2.7. With mixcr v2.1.11, UMI consensuses were aligned to TRA and TRB V and J templates and assembled into clonotypes. Clonotypes were classified as expanded or contracted when called significant by both edgeR and NoisET, with noise models trained on biological replicates. For edgeR calls, a false discovery rate-adjusted p below 0.01 and a log2 fold-change threshold of 1 were applied. As an exploratory analysis of dynamics, PCA with hierarchical clustering was applied to max-normalized trajectories of the 1000 most abundant clonotypes. Separately sequenced CD4+ and CD8+ repertoires were used to assign the CD4 or CD8 phenotype of responding clones. The public sequencing data were trimmed at Q25 with fastp and processed into clonotypes with MiXCR by TCRdb, which kept only in-frame beta chains. When rows share a CDR3 protein, they turn into one entry using the most common DNA and genes. In this record, the V and J calls reflect TCRdb's handling and not the investigators' own analysis. Present in this sample are roughly 580,000 distinct CDR3 sequences, about 20% of which were seen just once. The top ten clonotypes cover around 12% of the sample.

Ficoll-Paque density gradient centrifugation was the method used to isolate PBMCs. The V end loses 5 bases and the J end loses 6 bases, and a stretch of 9 bases separates them. Looking up the germline V gene (reference sequence) yields CDR1 DFQATT and CDR2 SNEGSKA. There are 11 amino acids in the CDR3, from cysteine to phenylalanine inclusive. The kept DNA is CDR3 alone, 33 bases in frame from the first base. Remarks on this clonotype: Its antigen is unknown. No quality values exist for individual bases; no much larger clone is one base distant.

This chain joins TRBV20-1 to TRBJ2-3, with the identity of the D gene unclear. What was sequenced was PBMCs or a T cell subset sorted from them (not recorded which). The sequence was obtained from an adult woman who had mild COVID-19 (a few samples of this study predate the infection). The sample titles of this study are shuffled in the database, so cell type and time point are left out; the donor was told from shared clones. At the DNA level, the sequence is TGCAGTGCTCCCAGTGGGGATACGCAGTATTTT. Its protein is CSAPSGDTQYF.